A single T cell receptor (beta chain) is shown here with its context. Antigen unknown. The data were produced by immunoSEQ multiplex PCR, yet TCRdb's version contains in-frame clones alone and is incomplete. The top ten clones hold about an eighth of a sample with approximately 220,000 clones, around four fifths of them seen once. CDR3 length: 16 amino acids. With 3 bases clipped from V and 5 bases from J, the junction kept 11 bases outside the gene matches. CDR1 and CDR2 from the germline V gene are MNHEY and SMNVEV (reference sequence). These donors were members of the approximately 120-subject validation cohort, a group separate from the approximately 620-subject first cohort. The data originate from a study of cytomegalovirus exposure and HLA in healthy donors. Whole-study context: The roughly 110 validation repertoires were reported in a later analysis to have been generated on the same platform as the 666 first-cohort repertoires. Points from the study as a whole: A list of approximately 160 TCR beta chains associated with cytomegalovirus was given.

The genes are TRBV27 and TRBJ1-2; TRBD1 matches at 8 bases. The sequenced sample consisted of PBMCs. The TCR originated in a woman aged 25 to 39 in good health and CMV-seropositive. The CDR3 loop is CASSLGTGPGLYGYTF. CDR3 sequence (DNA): TGTGCCAGCAGTTTGGGGACAGGCCCAGGGCTATATGGCTACACCTTC.